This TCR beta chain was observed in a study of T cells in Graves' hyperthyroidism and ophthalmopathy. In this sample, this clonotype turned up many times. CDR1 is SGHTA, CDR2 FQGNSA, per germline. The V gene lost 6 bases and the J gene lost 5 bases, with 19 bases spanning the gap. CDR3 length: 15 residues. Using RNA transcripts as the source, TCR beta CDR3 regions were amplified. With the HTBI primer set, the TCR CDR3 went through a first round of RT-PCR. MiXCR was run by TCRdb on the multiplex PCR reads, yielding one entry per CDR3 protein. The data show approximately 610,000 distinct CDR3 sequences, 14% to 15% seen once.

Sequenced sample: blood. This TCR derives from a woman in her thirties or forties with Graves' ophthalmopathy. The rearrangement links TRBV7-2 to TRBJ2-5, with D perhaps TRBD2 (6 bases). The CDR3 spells CASSPTLGRGETQYF. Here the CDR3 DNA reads TGTGCCAGCAGTCCCACCTTGGGACGGGGGGAGACCCAGTACTTC.